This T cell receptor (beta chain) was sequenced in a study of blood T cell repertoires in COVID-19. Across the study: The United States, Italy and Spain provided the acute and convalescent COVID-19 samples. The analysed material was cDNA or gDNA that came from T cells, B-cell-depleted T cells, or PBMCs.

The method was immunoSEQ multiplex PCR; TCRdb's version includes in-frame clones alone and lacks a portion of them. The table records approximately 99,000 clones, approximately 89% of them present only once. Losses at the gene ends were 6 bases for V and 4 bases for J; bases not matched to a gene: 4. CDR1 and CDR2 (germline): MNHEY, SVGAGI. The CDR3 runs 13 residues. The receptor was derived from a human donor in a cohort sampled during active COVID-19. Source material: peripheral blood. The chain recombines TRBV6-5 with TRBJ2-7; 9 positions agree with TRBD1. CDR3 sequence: CASRRTGVYEQYF. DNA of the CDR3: TGTGCCAGCAGGCGGACAGGGGTTTACGAGCAGTACTTC.